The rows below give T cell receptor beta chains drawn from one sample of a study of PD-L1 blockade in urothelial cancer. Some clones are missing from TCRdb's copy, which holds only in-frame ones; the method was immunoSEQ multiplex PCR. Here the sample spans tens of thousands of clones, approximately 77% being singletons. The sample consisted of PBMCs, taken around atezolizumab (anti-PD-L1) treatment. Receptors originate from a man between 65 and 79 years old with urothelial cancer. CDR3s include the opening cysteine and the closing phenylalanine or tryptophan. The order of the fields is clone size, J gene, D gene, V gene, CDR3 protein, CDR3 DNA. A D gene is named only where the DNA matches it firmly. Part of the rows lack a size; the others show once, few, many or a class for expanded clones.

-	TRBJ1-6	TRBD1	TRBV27	CASSFSDRGGSPLHF	TGTGCCAGCAGTTTTTCGGACAGGGGTGGTTCACCCCTCCACTTT
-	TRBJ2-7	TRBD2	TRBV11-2	CASSLDSGNLYEQYF	TGTGCCAGCAGCTTAGATAGCGGGAATCTCTACGAGCAGTACTTC
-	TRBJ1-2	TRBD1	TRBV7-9	CASSPRQGSGGYTF	TGTGCCAGCAGCCCCCGACAGGGTTCCGGTGGCTACACCTTC
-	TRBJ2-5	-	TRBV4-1	CASSQDGTTEETQYF	TGCGCCAGCAGCCAAGACGGGACAACCGAAGAGACCCAGTACTTC
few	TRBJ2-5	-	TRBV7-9	CASSSRQQETQYF	TGTGCCAGCAGCTCCCGACAGCAAGAGACCCAGTACTTC
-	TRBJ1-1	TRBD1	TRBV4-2	CASQGGRDEAFF	TGTGCCAGCCAGGGGGGAAGAGATGAAGCTTTCTTT
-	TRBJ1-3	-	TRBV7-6	CASSTPAGGAAGLGNTIYF	TGTGCCAGCAGCACACCCGCGGGGGGGGCGGCGGGCCTTGGAAACACCATATATTTT
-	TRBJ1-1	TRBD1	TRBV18	CASSPLSQGGRTEAFF	TGTGCCAGCTCACCACTATCCCAGGGGGGTAGGACTGAAGCTTTCTTT
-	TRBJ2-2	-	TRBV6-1	CASLSTAELFF	TGTGCCAGTCTATCCACCGCGGAGCTGTTTTTT
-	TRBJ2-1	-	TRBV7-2	CASSPIQGLSYNEQFF	TGTGCCAGCAGCCCGATCCAGGGGCTCTCCTACAATGAGCAGTTCTTC
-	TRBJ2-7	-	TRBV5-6	CASSLFYDYEQYF	TGTGCCAGCAGCTTGTTCTACGACTACGAGCAGTACTTC
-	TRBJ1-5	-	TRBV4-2	CASSLSVSNQPQHF	TGTGCCAGCAGCCTGAGCGTGAGCAATCAGCCCCAGCATTTT
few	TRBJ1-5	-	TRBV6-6	CASSWGGADNQPQHF	TGTGCCAGCAGTTGGGGGGGCGCCGACAATCAGCCCCAGCATTTT
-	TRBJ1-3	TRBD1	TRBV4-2	CASSQGTGAGNTIYF	TGTGCCAGCAGCCAAGGGACAGGGGCTGGAAACACCATATATTTT
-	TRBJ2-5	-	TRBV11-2	CASSLALPETQYF	TGTGCCAGCAGCTTAGCGCTACCAGAGACCCAGTACTTC
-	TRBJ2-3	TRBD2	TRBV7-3	CASSPTSGGAGVDTQYF	TGTGCCAGCAGCCCTACTAGCGGGGGGGCCGGGGTAGATACGCAGTATTTT
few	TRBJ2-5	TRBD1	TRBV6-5	CASRAGGVQTQYF	TGTGCCTCTCGTGCAGGGGGCGTCCAGACCCAGTACTTC
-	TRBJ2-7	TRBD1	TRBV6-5	CASSYRDSSYEQYF	TGTGCCAGCAGCTACAGGGACAGCTCCTACGAGCAGTACTTC
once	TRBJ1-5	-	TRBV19	CASSIIGAGQPQHF	TGTGCCAGTAGTATAATAGGGGCCGGGCAGCCCCAGCATTTT
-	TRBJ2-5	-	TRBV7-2	CASSSVGTQYF	TGTGCCAGCAGCTCGGTCGGGACCCAGTACTTC
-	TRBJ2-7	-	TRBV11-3	CASGLGPYEQYF	TGTGCCAGCGGCCTGGGGCCGTACGAGCAGTACTTC
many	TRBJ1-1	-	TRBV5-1	CASSLQEMTEAFF	TGCGCCAGCAGCTTACAGGAGATGACTGAAGCTTTCTTT
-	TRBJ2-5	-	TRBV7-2	CASSLNREGETQYF	TGTGCCAGCAGCCTCAACAGGGAGGGAGAGACCCAGTACTTC
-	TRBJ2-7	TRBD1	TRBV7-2	CASRQPGQGASYEQYF	TGTGCCAGCAGGCAACCGGGACAGGGGGCTTCCTACGAGCAGTACTTC
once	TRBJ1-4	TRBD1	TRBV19	CASSFSRGQSEKLFF	TGTGCCAGTAGTTTCTCCAGGGGGCAGTCGGAAAAACTGTTTTTT